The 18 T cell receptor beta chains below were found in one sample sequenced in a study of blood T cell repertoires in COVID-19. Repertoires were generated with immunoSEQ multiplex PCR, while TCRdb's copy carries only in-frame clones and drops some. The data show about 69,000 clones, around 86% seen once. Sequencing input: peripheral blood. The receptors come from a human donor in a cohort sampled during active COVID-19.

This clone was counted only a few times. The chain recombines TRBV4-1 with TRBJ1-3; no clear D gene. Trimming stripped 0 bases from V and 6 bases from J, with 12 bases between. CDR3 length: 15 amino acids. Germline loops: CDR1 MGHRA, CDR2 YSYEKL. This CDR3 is CASSQEPVKPNTIYF. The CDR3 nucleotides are TGCGCCAGCAGCCAAGAGCCGGTGAAGCCAAACACCATATATTTT.

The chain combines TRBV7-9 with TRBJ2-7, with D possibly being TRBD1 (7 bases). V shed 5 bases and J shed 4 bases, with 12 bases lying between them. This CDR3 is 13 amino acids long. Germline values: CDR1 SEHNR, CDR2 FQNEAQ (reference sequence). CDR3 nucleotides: TGTGCCAGCAGCCGGGGGACAGAGTACGAGCAGTACTTC. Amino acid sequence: CASSRGTEYEQYF.

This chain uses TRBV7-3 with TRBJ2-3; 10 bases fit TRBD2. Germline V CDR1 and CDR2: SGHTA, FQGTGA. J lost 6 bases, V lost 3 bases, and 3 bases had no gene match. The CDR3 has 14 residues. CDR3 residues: CASSFSGGRDTQYF. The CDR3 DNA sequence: TGTGCCAGCAGCTTTAGCGGGGGGCGGGATACGCAGTATTTT.

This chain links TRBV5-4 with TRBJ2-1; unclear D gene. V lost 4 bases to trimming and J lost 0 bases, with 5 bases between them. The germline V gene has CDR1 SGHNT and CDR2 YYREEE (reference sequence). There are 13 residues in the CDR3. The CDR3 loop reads CASSLSSYNEQFF. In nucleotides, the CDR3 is TGTGCCAGCAGCCTCAGCTCCTACAATGAGCAGTTCTTC.

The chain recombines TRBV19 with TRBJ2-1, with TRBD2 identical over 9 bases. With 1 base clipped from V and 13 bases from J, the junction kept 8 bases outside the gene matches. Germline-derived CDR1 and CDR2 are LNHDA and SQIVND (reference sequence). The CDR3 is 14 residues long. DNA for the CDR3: TGTGCCAGTAGTATAGCCGGACTAGCGAAATCCCAGTTCTTC. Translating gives CASSIAGLAKSQFF.

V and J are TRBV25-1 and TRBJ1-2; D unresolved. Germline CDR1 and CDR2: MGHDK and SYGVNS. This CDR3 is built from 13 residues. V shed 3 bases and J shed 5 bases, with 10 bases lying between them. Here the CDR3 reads CASSETQTYGYTF. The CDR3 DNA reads TGTGCCAGCAGTGAGACACAGACATATGGCTACACCTTC.

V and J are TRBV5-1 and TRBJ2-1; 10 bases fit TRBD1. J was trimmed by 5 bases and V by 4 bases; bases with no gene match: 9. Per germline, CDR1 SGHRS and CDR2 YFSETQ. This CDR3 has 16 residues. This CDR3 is CASSLDGTGAHNEQFF. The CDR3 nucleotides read TGCGCCAGCAGCCTGGATGGGACAGGGGCCCACAATGAGCAGTTCTTC.

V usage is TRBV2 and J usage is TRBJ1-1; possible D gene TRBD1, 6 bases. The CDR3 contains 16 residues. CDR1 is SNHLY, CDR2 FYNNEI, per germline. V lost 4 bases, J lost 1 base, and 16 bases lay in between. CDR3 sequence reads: CASSAGAGAENTEAFF. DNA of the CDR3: TGTGCCAGCAGTGCAGGGGCAGGGGCCGAGAACACTGAAGCTTTCTTT.

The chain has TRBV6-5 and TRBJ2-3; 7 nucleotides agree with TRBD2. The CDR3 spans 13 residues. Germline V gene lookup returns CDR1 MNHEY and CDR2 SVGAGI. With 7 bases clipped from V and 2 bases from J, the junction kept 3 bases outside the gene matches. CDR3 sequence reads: CASKRGDTDTQYF. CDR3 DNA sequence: TGTGCCAGCAAACGGGGGGACACAGATACGCAGTATTTT.

CDR3 in amino acids: CASSLGGQSYEQYF. In DNA form, the CDR3 reads TGTGCCAGCAGCTTAGGAGGGCAGTCCTACGAGCAGTACTTC. This chain joins TRBV7-2 and TRBJ2-7; tentatively, D is TRBD2 (5 bases). V was clipped by 1 base and J by 1 base, with 8 bases between them. The CDR3 has 14 residues. Germline V gives CDR1 SGHTA, CDR2 FQGNSA. The full variable domain, in which reference TRBV7-2 and TRBJ2-7 provide the parts outside the CDR3, is GAGVSQSPSNKVTEKGKDVELRCDPISGHTALYWYRQSLGQGLEFLIYFQGNSAPDKSGLPSDRFSAERTGGSVSTLTIQRTQQEDSAVYLCASSLGGQSYEQYFGPGTRLTVT.

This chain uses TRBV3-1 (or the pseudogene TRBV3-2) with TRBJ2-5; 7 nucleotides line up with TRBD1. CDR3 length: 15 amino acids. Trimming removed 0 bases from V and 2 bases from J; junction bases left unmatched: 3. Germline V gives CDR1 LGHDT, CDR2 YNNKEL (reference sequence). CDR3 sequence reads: CASSQDGTVQETQYF. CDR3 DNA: TGTGCCAGCAGCCAAGATGGGACAGTTCAAGAGACCCAGTACTTC.

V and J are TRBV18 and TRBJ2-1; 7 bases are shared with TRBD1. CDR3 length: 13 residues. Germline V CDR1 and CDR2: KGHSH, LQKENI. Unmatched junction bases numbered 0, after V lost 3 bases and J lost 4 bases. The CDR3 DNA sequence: TGTGCCAGCTCACCGGGACAGTACAATGAGCAGTTCTTC. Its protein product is CASSPGQYNEQFF.

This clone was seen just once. CDR3 sequence: CASSPKGGGPNEQFF. The CDR3 DNA reads TGTGCCAGCAGCCCCAAGGGCGGGGGGCCGAATGAGCAGTTCTTC. V gene TRBV4-2 combines with J gene TRBJ2-1; 8 nucleotides match TRBD2. This CDR3 contains 15 residues. Germline CDR1 reads LGHNA; CDR2 reads YNFKEQ. Trimming took 4 bases from V and 7 from J; bases not matched to a gene: 9.

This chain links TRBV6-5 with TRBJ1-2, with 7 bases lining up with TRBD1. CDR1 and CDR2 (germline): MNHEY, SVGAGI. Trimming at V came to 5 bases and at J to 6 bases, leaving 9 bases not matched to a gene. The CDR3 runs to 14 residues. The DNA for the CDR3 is TGTGCCAGCAGTACCTCGACAGGGCGCCATGGCTACACCTTC. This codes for CASSTSTGRHGYTF.

The CDR3 DNA sequence: TGCAGCGTCAGCCTCAGGGTTTCGAACACCGGGGAGCTGTTTTTT. Its translation: CSVSLRVSNTGELFF. The chain couples TRBV29-1 to TRBJ2-2, with D perhaps TRBD1 (5 bases). Trimming removed 6 bases at V and 0 bases at J, with 14 bases between. Germline V gene lookup returns CDR1 SQVTM and CDR2 ANQGSEA. The CDR3 is 15 residues long.

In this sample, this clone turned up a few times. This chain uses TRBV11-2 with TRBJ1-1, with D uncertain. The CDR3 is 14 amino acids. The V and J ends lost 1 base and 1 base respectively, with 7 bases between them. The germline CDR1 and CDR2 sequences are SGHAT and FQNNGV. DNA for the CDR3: TGTGCCAGCAGCTTAGTACGGGGGAACACTGAAGCTTTCTTT. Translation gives CASSLVRGNTEAFF.

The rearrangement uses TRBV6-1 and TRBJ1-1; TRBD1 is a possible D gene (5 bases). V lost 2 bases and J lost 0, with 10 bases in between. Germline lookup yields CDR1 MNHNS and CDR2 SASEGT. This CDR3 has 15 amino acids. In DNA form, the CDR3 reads TGTGCCAGCAGTGAACAACCGACAGTGAACACTGAAGCTTTCTTT. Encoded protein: CASSEQPTVNTEAFF.

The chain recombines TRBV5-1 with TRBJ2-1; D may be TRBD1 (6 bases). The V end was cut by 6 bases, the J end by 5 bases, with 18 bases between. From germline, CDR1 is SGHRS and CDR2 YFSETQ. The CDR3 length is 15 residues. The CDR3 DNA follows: TGCGCCAGCACGGTTACAGGGTACCCCGACAATGAGCAGTTCTTC. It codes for CASTVTGYPDNEQFF.